Listed here are 11 T cell receptor beta chains from one sample, sequenced in a study of CD4 and CD8 cells across lung adenocarcinoma regions. Each CDR3 protein is one row after TCRdb ran MiXCR on the PCR reads. Of more than 9,500 distinct CDR3 sequences in the sample, about 45% are singletons; the top ten hold just under 30%. Sequencing was performed on CD8+ T cells from the margin of a lung tumor. These receptors were collected from a male donor with lung adenocarcinoma. The CD4 and CD8 labels of this study may be unreliable.

The chain employs TRBV6-1 and TRBJ2-5; 9 nucleotides line up with TRBD1. After removal of 6 bases from V and 4 bases from J, the junction contained 3 bases not matched to a gene. Germline CDR1 and CDR2: MNHNS and SASEGT. This CDR3 is 13 amino acids long. The DNA for the CDR3 is TGTGCCAGCAGAGGACAGGGGCGAGAGACCCAGTACTTC. Translation gives CASRGQGRETQYF.

The chain recombines TRBV6-1 with TRBJ2-3, with 7 bases lining up with TRBD2. With V trimmed by 9 bases and J by 5 bases, 14 bases remained unmatched. The V gene's germline CDR1 is MNHNS and CDR2 SASEGT. CDR3 size: 15 residues. The CDR3 DNA is TGTGCCAGTGGGATCGGCGGGGGTGGCAAAGATACGCAGTATTTT. Amino acid sequence: CASGIGGGGKDTQYF.

This clonotype occurred once. Mismatch with germline at one junction end may stem from a read error. For the CDR3, the DNA is TGTGCCACCGGAGGCTGTGCGAGCAACGGTGAGCTGTTCTTT. Translated: CATGGCASNGELFF. The J gene is TRBJ2-2, the V gene TRBV6-1, with D perhaps matching TRBD2 (5 bases). Germline V gene sequence: CDR1 MNHNS, CDR2 SASEGT. The length of the CDR3 is 14 residues.

This clonotype is termed medium-sized. This chain connects TRBV7-2 to TRBJ2-1; 7 bases are a match to TRBD2. The tail of the sequence fits TRBJ2-7 better, so the J call may be wrong. The CDR3 consists of 15 residues. The germline V gene encodes CDR1 SGHTA and CDR2 FQGNSA. The CDR3 loop reads CASSLKPSGTHEQYF. CDR3 nucleotides: TGTGCCAGCAGCTTAAAGCCTAGCGGTACTCACGAGCAGTACTTC.

This clonotype was picked up a small number of times. The chain carries TRBV6-5 and TRBJ2-6, with no clear D. In germline, CDR1 is MNHEY, CDR2 SVGAGI. There are 16 residues in the CDR3. V gave up 0 bases and J gave up 0 bases, with 6 bases separating them. The CDR3 nucleotides read TGTGCCAGCAGTTACTCGGCATTCTCTGGGGCCAACGTCCTGACTTTC. Its protein product is CASSYSAFSGANVLTF.

The chain carries TRBV6-4 and TRBJ2-2; 8 nucleotides agree with TRBD2. In germline, CDR1 is MRHNA, CDR2 SNTAGT. This CDR3 spans 14 amino acids. J lost 3 bases, V lost 4 bases, and 1 base had no gene match. The CDR3 loop reads CASSAGGHTGELFF. The CDR3 nucleotides read TGTGCCAGCAGTGCGGGGGGGCACACCGGGGAGCTGTTTTTT.

The chain links TRBV10-3 to TRBJ2-2; 7 nucleotides line up with TRBD2. This CDR3 has 14 residues. Per germline, CDR1 ENHRY and CDR2 SYGVKD. The V and J ends lost 10 bases and 10 bases, in that order; junction bases with no gene match: 15. The CDR3 reads CATGRGGSYKELFF. The CDR3 DNA reads as TGTGCCACCGGACGGGGAGGGAGCTACAAGGAGCTGTTTTTT.

CDR3 nucleotides: TGTGCCAGCGCGGGGCTAGGGGGCGGCGAAACAGATACGCAGTACTTC. Protein product: CASAGLGGGETDTQYF. This chain links TRBV6-1 with TRBJ2-3; a possible D gene is TRBD1 (7 bases). The DNA end lines up better with TRBJ2-7; the J call may be wrong. Germline CDR1 and CDR2: MNHNS and SASEGT. The CDR3 sequence is 16 residues long.

This clonotype occurred once. One end of the junction does not line up with germline, which may come from a read error. The rearrangement links TRBV6-5 to TRBJ2-4; TRBD1 is a possible D gene (6 bases). The CDR3 extends over 14 amino acids. CDR1 is MNHEY and CDR2 is SVGAGI in the germline V gene. Written as DNA, the CDR3 is TGTGCCAGCAGCTACAGGGCTGTCCAAAAGATTCAGTACTTC. It is translated as CASSYRAVQKIQYF.

The chain uses TRBV6-1 and TRBJ2-3, with a possible D match to TRBD2 (6 bases). The end of the DNA aligns better with TRBJ2-7, so the J call may be wrong. The CDR3 is made up of 16 amino acids. Germline lookup yields CDR1 MNHNS and CDR2 SASEGT. As DNA, the CDR3 is TGTGCCAGCAGTGGGGCGGGGCGGGGAGCCAAAGACACGCAGTACTTC. Translation gives CASSGAGRGAKDTQYF.

Details on this clonotype: A single base separates this from a much larger clone, so it may be a read error. This sequence joins TRBV6-5 and TRBJ2-3; the D is unclear. The J call may be faulty, since TRBJ2-1 better matches the DNA end. The CDR3 is made up of 12 amino acids. CDR1 is MNHEY, CDR2 SVGAGI, per germline. CDR3 in DNA: TGTGCCAGCAGTTACTCGGACCCCGAGCAGTTCTTC. Its protein product is CASSYSDPEQFF.